These 4 T cell receptor beta chains came from one sample sequenced in a study of blood T cell repertoires in COVID-19. Method: immunoSEQ multiplex PCR; TCRdb's copy keeps in-frame clones and lacks some. The data contain 150,000 or so clones, 80% to 90% of them singletons. Specimen: peripheral blood. Receptor source: a man aged 55 to 70 with COVID-19, enrolled during active disease.

V usage is TRBV5-4 and J usage is TRBJ1-2; TRBD1 aligns across 10 bases. V dropped 0 bases and J dropped 6; count of bases not matched to a gene: 5. The CDR3 totals 15 residues. Germline loops: CDR1 SGHNT, CDR2 YYREEE (reference sequence). For the CDR3, the DNA is TGTGCCAGCAGCTTGGTGGGACAGGGGCTCCATGGCTACACCTTC. It codes for CASSLVGQGLHGYTF.

The gene calls are TRBV5-8 and TRBJ2-3; the D gene is possibly TRBD1 (6 bases). Trimming shortened V by 4 bases and J by 6 bases, and 12 bases separated the two germline ends. This CDR3 is 13 amino acids long. Germline lookup yields CDR1 SGHTS and CDR2 YDEGEE. This chain's CDR3 is CASSPRTADTQYF. The CDR3 DNA sequence: TGTGCCAGCAGCCCCAGGACAGCCGATACGCAGTATTTT.

The chain joins TRBV6-5 to TRBJ1-5; TRBD1 matches 8 bases. Germline lookup yields CDR1 MNHEY and CDR2 SVGAGI. With V trimmed by 4 bases and J by 4 bases, 6 bases remained unmatched. The CDR3 contains 15 residues. The CDR3 sequence: CASSSLGQGNQPQHF. In nucleotides, the CDR3 is TGTGCCAGCAGTTCGCTCGGACAGGGTAATCAGCCCCAGCATTTT.

The chain combines TRBV9 with TRBJ2-2, with TRBD1 matching over 8 bases. J lost 2 bases, V lost 5 bases, and 11 bases had no gene match. There are 17 residues in the CDR3. CDR1 and CDR2 from the germline V gene are SGDLS and YYNGEE. CDR3 sequence: CASRSDPGQDNTGELFF. CDR3 DNA: TGTGCCAGCAGGTCGGACCCGGGACAGGATAACACCGGGGAGCTGTTTTTT. Full variable domain (rest looked up from reference TRBV9 and TRBJ2-2): DSGVTQTPKHLITATGQRVTLRCSPRSGDLSVYWYQQSLDQGLQFLIQYYNGEERAKGNILERFSAQQFPDLHSELNLSSLELGDSALYFCASRSDPGQDNTGELFFGEGSRLTVL.